These T cell receptor beta chains were read from a single sample in a study of control samples from healthy donors and cancer patients. Assay used: immunoSEQ multiplex PCR; TCRdb lists only in-frame clones, some missing. The data contain more than 95,000 clones, roughly nine tenths of them singletons. Sequencing was done on a sample of PBMCs. The source of these receptors is a woman aged 50 to 60 with colorectal cancer. Both conserved end residues are part of each CDR3. D genes are given only for firm matches. Clone size appears in some rows only: once, few, many, or a class for an expanded clone.

D: NA
length: 13
size: NA
V: TRBV30
J: TRBJ2-5
CDR3: CAWSVKGSETQYF
DNA: TGTGCCTGGAGTGTAAAAGGCTCGGAGACCCAGTACTTC

D: NA
length: 17
size: NA
V: TRBV3-1/TRBV3-2
J: TRBJ2-2
CDR3: CASSRTGRVANTGELFF
DNA: TGTGCCAGCAGCCGGACCGGAAGGGTCGCGAACACCGGGGAGCTGTTTTTT

D: NA
length: 15
size: NA
V: TRBV14
J: TRBJ2-2
CDR3: CASSQDRDATGELFF
DNA: TGTGCCAGCAGCCAAGATCGGGACGCGACCGGGGAGCTGTTTTTT

D: TRBD2
length: 18
size: NA
V: TRBV7-6
J: TRBJ2-3
CDR3: CASSLGRRAGVSSDTQYF
DNA: TGTGCCAGCAGCTTAGGGCGTAGGGCGGGAGTGAGCTCAGATACGCAGTATTTT

D: TRBD2
length: 15
size: NA
V: TRBV13
J: TRBJ2-1
CDR3: CASSLGLAGVGEQFF
DNA: TGTGCCAGCAGCTTAGGCCTAGCGGGAGTGGGTGAGCAGTTCTTC

D: NA
length: 16
size: NA
V: TRBV19
J: TRBJ1-1
CDR3: CASSITYRDLNTEAFF
DNA: TGTGCCAGTAGTATAACATACAGGGACCTAAACACTGAAGCTTTCTTT

D: TRBD1
length: 15
size: NA
V: TRBV5-1
J: TRBJ1-1
CDR3: CASSLGQGQGTEAFF
DNA: TGCGCCAGCAGCTTGGGGCAGGGACAGGGCACTGAAGCTTTCTTT

D: NA
length: 13
size: NA
V: TRBV6-6
J: TRBJ2-2
CDR3: CACSQGNTGELFF
DNA: TGTGCCTGCTCCCAGGGGAACACCGGGGAGCTGTTTTTT

D: TRBD2
length: 16
size: NA
V: TRBV19
J: TRBJ2-3
CDR3: CASSFTSGGALNTQYF
DNA: TGTGCCAGTAGTTTTACAAGCGGGGGGGCTCTAAATACGCAGTATTTT

D: NA
length: 14
size: NA
V: TRBV27
J: TRBJ2-5
CDR3: CASSRSPPAETQYF
DNA: TGTGCCAGCAGCCGTTCCCCTCCCGCGGAGACCCAGTACTTC

D: TRBD1
length: 17
size: NA
V: TRBV5-6
J: TRBJ1-5
CDR3: CASSSTGTGLRNQPQHF
DNA: TGTGCCAGCAGCTCGACCGGGACAGGGTTACGCAATCAGCCCCAGCATTTT

D: NA
length: 13
size: once
V: TRBV30
J: TRBJ2-2
CDR3: CAWSGDRTGELFF
DNA: TGTGCCTGGAGCGGGGACCGCACCGGGGAGCTGTTTTTT

D: TRBD2
length: 14
size: NA
V: TRBV2
J: TRBJ2-3
CDR3: CASNRLADTDTQYF
DNA: TGTGCCAGCAATCGGCTAGCGGACACAGATACGCAGTATTTT

D: TRBD2
length: 15
size: NA
V: TRBV11-2
J: TRBJ2-2
CDR3: CASSSLAGGAGELFF
DNA: TGTGCCAGCAGTTCGCTAGCGGGAGGGGCCGGGGAGCTGTTTTTT

D: TRBD2
length: 15
size: NA
V: TRBV5-1
J: TRBJ2-1
CDR3: CASSLQLAGGDEQFF
DNA: TGCGCCAGCAGCTTGCAGCTAGCGGGGGGCGATGAGCAGTTCTTC

D: TRBD2
length: 14
size: NA
V: TRBV5-1
J: TRBJ2-1
CDR3: CASSLGFTSGRVFF
DNA: TGCGCCAGCAGCTTGGGGTTCACTAGCGGGAGGGTTTTCTTC

D: NA
length: 14
size: NA
V: TRBV24-1
J: TRBJ2-5
CDR3: CATSESGDQETQYF
DNA: TGTGCCACCAGTGAATCAGGGGACCAAGAGACCCAGTACTTC

D: TRBD2
length: 15
size: NA
V: TRBV6-6
J: TRBJ2-7
CDR3: CASSYSAGGGGEQYF
DNA: TGTGCCAGCAGTTACTCCGCGGGAGGAGGGGGCGAGCAGTACTTC

D: NA
length: 18
size: NA
V: TRBV2
J: TRBJ2-1
CDR3: CASSETQGLTSSYNEQFF
DNA: TGTGCCAGCAGTGAAACACAAGGACTTACCAGCTCCTACAATGAGCAGTTCTTC

D: NA
length: 15
size: NA
V: TRBV5-1
J: TRBJ2-2
CDR3: CASSYNGENTGELFF
DNA: TGCGCCAGCTCATACAATGGGGAGAACACCGGGGAGCTGTTTTTT

D: NA
length: 14
size: NA
V: TRBV20-1
J: TRBJ1-5
CDR3: CSASPVRGEQPQHF
DNA: TGCAGTGCTAGTCCTGTACGGGGGGAACAGCCCCAGCATTTT

D: NA
length: 14
size: NA
V: TRBV6-5
J: TRBJ2-7
CDR3: CASSYRRAKDEQYF
DNA: TGTGCCAGCAGTTACCGCCGGGCGAAGGACGAGCAGTACTTC

D: NA
length: 13
size: NA
V: TRBV5-1
J: TRBJ2-6
CDR3: CASSADGANVLTF
DNA: TGCGCCAGCAGCGCGGACGGGGCCAACGTCCTGACTTTC

D: NA
length: 15
size: NA
V: TRBV10-3
J: TRBJ2-1
CDR3: CAISESGGSYNEQFF
DNA: TGTGCCATCAGTGAGTCGGGGGGTTCCTACAATGAGCAGTTCTTC

D: NA
length: 13
size: NA
V: TRBV5-4
J: TRBJ1-2
CDR3: CASSLPGNYGYTF
DNA: TGTGCCAGCAGCTTGCCAGGCAACTATGGCTACACCTTC

D: TRBD1
length: 13
size: NA
V: TRBV6-6
J: TRBJ2-7
CDR3: CASGGQGAHEQYF
DNA: TGTGCCAGCGGGGGACAGGGGGCGCACGAGCAGTACTTC

D: NA
length: 15
size: few
V: TRBV5-1
J: TRBJ1-2
CDR3: CASSLEQGGRYGYTF
DNA: TGCGCCAGCAGCTTGGAACAGGGTGGTCGCTATGGCTACACCTTC

D: NA
length: 16
size: NA
V: TRBV2
J: TRBJ1-2
CDR3: CASSVSRGTGGYGYTF
DNA: TGTGCCAGCAGTGTCAGCCGGGGGACGGGTGGCTATGGCTACACCTTC

D: TRBD1
length: 17
size: NA
V: TRBV13
J: TRBJ1-1
CDR3: CASSPWGGTGRDTEAFF
DNA: TGTGCCAGCAGCCCCTGGGGCGGGACAGGGCGGGACACTGAAGCTTTCTTT

D: NA
length: 17
size: NA
V: TRBV14
J: TRBJ2-6
CDR3: CASSQSGGVSGANVLTF
DNA: TGTGCCAGCAGCCAAAGTGGAGGGGTATCGGGGGCCAACGTCCTGACTTTC

D: TRBD1
length: 18
size: once
V: TRBV28
J: TRBJ2-3
CDR3: CSTGTGVRAGATTDTQYF
DNA: TGTTCCACCGGGACAGGGGTTAGGGCGGGAGCCACCACAGATACGCAGTATTTT

D: TRBD1
length: 17
size: NA
V: TRBV19
J: TRBJ1-3
CDR3: CASTADRAPNSGNTIYF
DNA: TGTGCCAGTACGGCTGACAGGGCCCCTAACTCTGGAAACACCATATATTTT

D: NA
length: 14
size: NA
V: TRBV11-2
J: TRBJ2-1
CDR3: CASSLDRALGEQFF
DNA: TGTGCCAGCAGCTTAGATCGGGCGTTAGGTGAGCAGTTCTTC

D: NA
length: 11
size: NA
V: TRBV2
J: TRBJ2-7
CDR3: CASSPERKHNF
DNA: TGTGCCAGCTCTCCGGAGAGGAAGCACAACTTC

D: NA
length: 13
size: few
V: TRBV29-1
J: TRBJ2-7
CDR3: CSVEGTRTDEQYF
DNA: TGCAGCGTTGAAGGGACTCGGACAGACGAGCAGTACTTC

D: NA
length: 15
size: NA
V: TRBV7-9
J: TRBJ1-2
CDR3: CASSIQSTGERGYTF
DNA: TGTGCCAGCAGCATACAATCGACCGGAGAGCGGGGCTACACCTTC

D: NA
length: 14
size: NA
V: TRBV28
J: TRBJ2-3
CDR3: CASSLPPRSDTQYF
DNA: TGTGCCAGCAGTTTACCCCCCCGGTCAGATACGCAGTATTTT

D: NA
length: 16
size: NA
V: TRBV5-8
J: TRBJ2-4
CDR3: CASSRRGYLAKNIQYF
DNA: TGTGCCAGCAGCCGTAGGGGGTACCTAGCCAAAAACATTCAGTACTTC

D: NA
length: 15
size: NA
V: TRBV6-5
J: TRBJ1-6
CDR3: CASTMDGAYNSPLHF
DNA: TGTGCCAGCACCATGGACGGGGCTTATAATTCACCCCTCCACTTT

D: NA
length: 12
size: NA
V: TRBV29-1
J: TRBJ1-2
CDR3: CSVQTSNYGYTF
DNA: TGCAGCGTCCAGACCTCTAACTATGGCTACACCTTC

D: TRBD1
length: 15
size: NA
V: TRBV4-1
J: TRBJ1-2
CDR3: CASSQEGQGAEGYTF
DNA: TGCGCCAGCAGCCAAGAAGGACAGGGGGCGGAAGGCTACACCTTC

D: TRBD1
length: 17
size: NA
V: TRBV15
J: TRBJ1-2
CDR3: CATSRDLEGAPRYGYTF
DNA: TGTGCCACCAGCAGAGATCTTGAGGGGGCGCCCCGGTATGGCTACACCTTC

D: TRBD1
length: 15
size: NA
V: TRBV5-1
J: TRBJ2-7
CDR3: CASSLDGTADYEQYF
DNA: TGCGCCAGCAGCTTGGACGGGACAGCAGACTACGAGCAGTACTTC

D: NA
length: 14
size: NA
V: TRBV11-2
J: TRBJ2-2
CDR3: CASSPIRTRGELFF
DNA: TGTGCCAGCAGCCCCATAAGGACCCGCGGGGAGCTGTTTTTT

D: NA
length: 13
size: NA
V: TRBV2
J: TRBJ2-5
CDR3: CASSVRYQETQYF
DNA: TGTGCCAGCAGTGTTCGGTATCAAGAGACCCAGTACTTC

D: TRBD2
length: 16
size: NA
V: TRBV30
J: TRBJ2-1
CDR3: CAWSVRPSGAYNEQFF
DNA: TGTGCCTGGAGTGTACGTCCTAGCGGGGCCTACAATGAGCAGTTCTTC

D: NA
length: 14
size: once
V: TRBV5-1
J: TRBJ2-3
CDR3: CASSPVNSADTQYF
DNA: TGCGCCAGCAGCCCAGTCAATAGTGCAGATACGCAGTATTTT

D: TRBD1
length: 15
size: NA
V: TRBV19
J: TRBJ1-2
CDR3: CASSVSGTGEKGYTF
DNA: TGTGCCAGTAGTGTCTCCGGGACAGGGGAGAAGGGCTACACCTTC

D: NA
length: 14
size: NA
V: TRBV25-1
J: TRBJ2-3
CDR3: CASSEAGPTDTQYF
DNA: TGTGCCAGCAGTGAAGCGGGGCCCACAGATACGCAGTATTTT

D: NA
length: 15
size: NA
V: TRBV6-1
J: TRBJ2-7
CDR3: CASSEVTANSYEQYF
DNA: TGTGCCAGCAGTGAGGTTACAGCAAACTCCTACGAGCAGTACTTC

D: NA
length: 14
size: NA
V: TRBV18
J: TRBJ2-7
CDR3: CASSPSGGGGEQYF
DNA: TGTGCCAGCTCACCATCGGGGGGCGGAGGAGAGCAGTACTTC

D: NA
length: 15
size: NA
V: TRBV5-1
J: TRBJ1-1
CDR3: CASSSLGPTNTEAFF
DNA: TGCGCCAGCAGCTCCCTGGGACCGACGAACACTGAAGCTTTCTTT

D: TRBD2
length: 13
size: once
V: TRBV18
J: TRBJ2-5
CDR3: CASHVTSRETQYF
DNA: TGTGCCAGCCATGTGACTAGCAGAGAGACCCAGTACTTC

D: NA
length: 13
size: once
V: TRBV5-4
J: TRBJ2-5
CDR3: CASSSRPQETQYF
DNA: TGTGCCAGTTCGTCAAGACCCCAAGAGACCCAGTACTTC

D: TRBD1
length: 15
size: NA
V: TRBV5-4
J: TRBJ1-1
CDR3: CASSTHRGSDTEAFF
DNA: TGTGCCAGCAGCACCCACAGGGGTAGTGACACTGAAGCTTTCTTT

D: TRBD2
length: 15
size: NA
V: TRBV4-1
J: TRBJ2-1
CDR3: CASSRTSGRWDEQFF
DNA: TGCGCCAGCAGCCGGACTAGCGGGAGGTGGGATGAGCAGTTCTTC

D: NA
length: 14
size: NA
V: TRBV5-5
J: TRBJ1-1
CDR3: CASSLEGMNTEAFF
DNA: TGTGCCAGCAGCTTGGAGGGGATGAACACTGAAGCTTTCTTT

D: NA
length: 16
size: NA
V: TRBV5-8
J: TRBJ1-4
CDR3: CASSLGRLATNEKLFF
DNA: TGTGCCAGCAGCTTGGGCAGGCTCGCAACTAATGAAAAACTGTTTTTT

D: NA
length: 13
size: NA
V: TRBV2
J: TRBJ1-2
CDR3: CASASGELGGYTF
DNA: TGTGCCAGCGCTTCCGGGGAACTCGGGGGCTACACCTTC

D: TRBD2
length: 15
size: NA
V: TRBV15
J: TRBJ2-3
CDR3: CATSALAGGTDTQYF
DNA: TGTGCCACCAGCGCCCTAGCGGGGGGAACAGATACGCAGTATTTT